This entry describes one T cell receptor beta chain. There is no known antigen for this receptor. The record has no base qualities; no much larger clone is one base away. The entry originates in a study of cytomegalovirus exposure and HLA in healthy donors (TCRdb year 2017). Regarding the complete study: An earlier analysis of approximately 590 of the donors reported more than 250 Gb of sequence data and 100 million to 140 million unique TCR beta sequences from some 180 million T cells. An early release covering roughly 600 HLA-typed donors comprised roughly 300 gigabases of sequencing data and around 85 million unique TCR sequences. The genetic ancestry cluster associated with self-reported Caucasian donors included 81% of the 350 to 500 genotyped donors. The aim of the study was to test whether cataloging public T cell receptors could identify signatures of past pathogen exposure. The study profiled the T cell repertoires of hundreds of subjects by immunosequencing and related them to cytomegalovirus serostatus. Besides the first cohort of approximately 670 subjects, a separate validation cohort made up of some 110 different subjects was used. To predict cytomegalovirus infection status, the study brought together high-throughput TCR immunosequencing, statistical association of individual TCRs with disease status, and machine learning. To study patterns of TCR occurrence, a later analysis re-analyzed previously published TCR beta repertoires from 650 to 750 donors and added high-resolution HLA genotyping. In the later analysis, no new phenotypic data were used to find candidate immune exposures; instead, reliance was placed on TCR beta sequences and their occurrence across donors. In an earlier analysis of 587 of the donors, high-throughput TCR beta sequencing was used to judge whether each TCR beta V gene segment behaved as functional or pseudogenic. Donor age, sex, ethnicity and CMV serostatus were compiled alongside the repertoire data. Genome-wide SNP genotypes for about 60% of the roughly 670 donors were used in a later genetic analysis, which treated that subset as a discovery cohort. Every discovery cohort repertoire had been produced on one sequencing platform. HLA typing covered class I and class II loci at four-digit resolution. The number of donors typed differed by locus, with about 629-640 for A, B, C, DRB1 and DQB1, around 500 for DQA1, 600 to 610 for DPA1, and around 450 for DPB1. Because of strong linkage in the cohort, five DR-DQ haplotypes were treated as single units for association and clustering. On average, around 230,000 unique TCR beta nucleotide sequences were sequenced per donor among 398 genotyped donors of the cohort, with roughly 18% of those sequences being non-productive. Study-wide findings and limitations: A further reported finding was that TCR beta sequences accurately predicted the HLA-A and HLA-B alleles for most subjects in the first cohort. A later analysis found that TCR association rates varied across HLA loci, with DRB1 alleles showing the most associated TCRs and HLA-C alleles the fewest. Because counts were too low, about 15 rarely observed V segments, including chromosome 9 orphons, were left out of the earlier analysis of about 500 of the donors. Most TCR sequences were observed very rarely across donors, whereas some public TCRs were present in many individuals. A later analysis found that most CMV-associated TCR beta chains appeared HLA-restricted, with HLA associations seemingly driven largely by CMV exposure. In a later analysis, HLA-associated TCR beta chains were found to be more clonally expanded and to have lower generation probabilities than equally common non-associated chains. The study listed over 150 TCR beta chains as associated with cytomegalovirus. In a later genetic analysis, fewer N-insertions in productive TCRs were reported among donors in an Asian-associated ancestry cluster than the approximately 630-donor mean. In vitro tests confirmed that a few of the cytomegalovirus-associated TCR beta chains recognize cytomegalovirus antigens. The sequencing pipeline was judged likely to have produced a cluster of highly shared sequence variants as a technical artifact. In both the original and validation cohorts, the classifier was reported to diagnose cytomegalovirus status with high specificity and sensitivity. When HLA alleles, especially DR and DQ, strongly co-occurred, TCR associations were difficult to assign to individual alleles. Immune exposure information for the cohort was limited to CMV serostatus. In a later analysis, some 17,000 TCR beta sequences were associated with specific HLA alleles at a false discovery rate of 0.05. Presence/absence analyses assumed roughly uniform sequencing depth across donors, an assumption that may not hold. Because the 87-base-pair reads could not distinguish some IMGT-functional V segments, including TRBV6-2 and TRBV6-3, those segments were excluded. Correlated functional status among segregating V segments might reflect linkage disequilibrium, but an unknown experimental factor could not be ruled out. Broadly in line with IMGT annotations, most TCR beta V segments showed up in productive rearrangements about 87% or about 30% of the time in an earlier analysis of about 500 of the donors. In this cohort, only TCR beta chains were sequenced, and detectable features were limited by the absence of alpha or paired-chain data. According to a later analysis, parvovirus B19, influenza, CMV and Epstein-Barr virus appeared linked to several top co-occurrence clusters. The authors suggested that the approach could potentially be extended to other disease states and immunological phenotypes. Because HLA typing was unavailable for some donors at each locus, only the typed subset was used in association tests. V-gene and J-gene trimming of TCR beta chains was associated with a missense DCLRE1C variant in a later genetic analysis, and the association was replicated in an independent cohort.

The germline ends are 6 bases apart after V is trimmed by 4 bases and J by 3 bases. The germline V gene provides CDR1 SGHVS and CDR2 FQNEAQ. The CDR3 numbers 12 residues from cysteine through phenylalanine. The kept DNA is CDR3 alone, 36 bases in frame from the first base. The library relied on the immunoSEQ multiplex PCR assay. The multiplex PCR relied on a mix of 60 forward primers for TCR Vbeta segments and 13 reverse primers for TCR Jbeta segments. A multiplex PCR assay on genomic DNA amplified the CDR3 region of rearranged TCR beta genes. On the Illumina HiSeq System, the amplified TCR beta libraries were sequenced as 87-base-pair reads. As for the original processing: A later analysis tallied roughly 76 million unique TCR beta chains across the 666 repertoires, and approximately 12 million of those chains were shared by two or more donors. Raw reads were error-corrected and collapsed into unique sequences by a nearest-neighbor algorithm in which closely related sequences were merged to remove PCR and sequencing errors. V, D and J gene segments were assigned by aligning CDR3 sequences to IMGT reference sequences. For a sequence to be retained, at least a six-nucleotide match to both a V gene segment and a J gene segment was required. A rearrangement was called productive if the CDR3 had no stop codons and remained in frame with V and J, and every other rearrangement was called non-productive. CDR3 was defined according to IMGT convention as the region running from the second conserved V-encoded cysteine to the conserved J-encoded phenylalanine. The earlier analysis of about 560 of the donors excluded any sequence lacking an unambiguous match to a single V gene segment. An earlier analysis of 587 of the donors classified V segments as functional when productive rearrangements were above 56.7% and as segregating when the standard deviation between donors was above 5%. To diagnose cytomegalovirus status from the catalog of TCR beta chain sequences, a statistical classification framework was built. In a later analysis, TCR nucleotide sequences were compared against IMGT/GENE-DB human TR gene sequences so that V and J genes could be assigned. In a later analysis, CDR3 sequences and most-parsimonious VDJ recombination scenarios were assigned using the TCRdist pipeline. In a later analysis, every TCR beta chain was defined by the combination of its CDR3 amino acid sequence and its V-gene family, and reads without a unique V-gene family were dropped. To address suspected cross-contamination and a sequencing artifact, a later analysis removed roughly 640 highly shared, low-generation-probability nucleotide sequences. For each public chain, a later analysis derived a clonal expansion index from normalized ranks of inferred template counts within each repertoire. A later analysis computed generation probabilities with a VDJ recombination model fitted to out-of-frame rearrangements, and checked the results against IGoR. A later analysis scored TCR-TCR, TCR-HLA and TCR-CMV co-occurrence with hypergeometric tests, applying a repertoire-size bias correction to TCR pairs. To estimate false discovery rates, a later analysis permuted the HLA or CMV assignments 20 times. In a later analysis, co-occurring TCRs were grouped using DBSCAN, and TCRdist sequence similarity was added for clustering within HLA-allele-positive subsets. Co-occurrence clustering excluded repertoires with fewer than 30,000 or more than 120,000 public chains, plus five with anomalous nucleotide sharing. The table was pulled from immuneACCESS by TCRdb, which kept in-frame rearrangements only. Such tables lose some clones; where checked, under half of the loss comes from unresolved V genes, and the rest has no known cause. That table gives V, J and clone size, and the DNA gave D and trimming. A total of more than 130,000 clones appear in this sample, 70% to 80% of them only once. Just over 5% of the sample lies in the top ten.

The cohort consisted of fewer than 700 healthy bone marrow donors. At the time of sampling, every cohort member was nominally healthy, though immune exposures that went unrecorded were likely present. The donor tested CMV seronegative and was one of the 352 seronegative cohort members. Every donor gave a peripheral blood sample, and the peripheral blood mononuclear cells from that sample were used for TCR beta sequencing. The Qiagen DNeasy Blood Extraction Kit was used to extract genomic DNA from the blood cell samples. Sequencing was performed on PBMCs. The chain uses TRBV7-8 and TRBJ1-1; the D gene is not confidently resolved. The clonotype comes from a male donor in good health and CMV-seronegative. The CDR3: CASSYSDTEAFF. Here is the DNA: TGTGCCAGCAGCTACAGTGACACTGAAGCTTTCTTT.